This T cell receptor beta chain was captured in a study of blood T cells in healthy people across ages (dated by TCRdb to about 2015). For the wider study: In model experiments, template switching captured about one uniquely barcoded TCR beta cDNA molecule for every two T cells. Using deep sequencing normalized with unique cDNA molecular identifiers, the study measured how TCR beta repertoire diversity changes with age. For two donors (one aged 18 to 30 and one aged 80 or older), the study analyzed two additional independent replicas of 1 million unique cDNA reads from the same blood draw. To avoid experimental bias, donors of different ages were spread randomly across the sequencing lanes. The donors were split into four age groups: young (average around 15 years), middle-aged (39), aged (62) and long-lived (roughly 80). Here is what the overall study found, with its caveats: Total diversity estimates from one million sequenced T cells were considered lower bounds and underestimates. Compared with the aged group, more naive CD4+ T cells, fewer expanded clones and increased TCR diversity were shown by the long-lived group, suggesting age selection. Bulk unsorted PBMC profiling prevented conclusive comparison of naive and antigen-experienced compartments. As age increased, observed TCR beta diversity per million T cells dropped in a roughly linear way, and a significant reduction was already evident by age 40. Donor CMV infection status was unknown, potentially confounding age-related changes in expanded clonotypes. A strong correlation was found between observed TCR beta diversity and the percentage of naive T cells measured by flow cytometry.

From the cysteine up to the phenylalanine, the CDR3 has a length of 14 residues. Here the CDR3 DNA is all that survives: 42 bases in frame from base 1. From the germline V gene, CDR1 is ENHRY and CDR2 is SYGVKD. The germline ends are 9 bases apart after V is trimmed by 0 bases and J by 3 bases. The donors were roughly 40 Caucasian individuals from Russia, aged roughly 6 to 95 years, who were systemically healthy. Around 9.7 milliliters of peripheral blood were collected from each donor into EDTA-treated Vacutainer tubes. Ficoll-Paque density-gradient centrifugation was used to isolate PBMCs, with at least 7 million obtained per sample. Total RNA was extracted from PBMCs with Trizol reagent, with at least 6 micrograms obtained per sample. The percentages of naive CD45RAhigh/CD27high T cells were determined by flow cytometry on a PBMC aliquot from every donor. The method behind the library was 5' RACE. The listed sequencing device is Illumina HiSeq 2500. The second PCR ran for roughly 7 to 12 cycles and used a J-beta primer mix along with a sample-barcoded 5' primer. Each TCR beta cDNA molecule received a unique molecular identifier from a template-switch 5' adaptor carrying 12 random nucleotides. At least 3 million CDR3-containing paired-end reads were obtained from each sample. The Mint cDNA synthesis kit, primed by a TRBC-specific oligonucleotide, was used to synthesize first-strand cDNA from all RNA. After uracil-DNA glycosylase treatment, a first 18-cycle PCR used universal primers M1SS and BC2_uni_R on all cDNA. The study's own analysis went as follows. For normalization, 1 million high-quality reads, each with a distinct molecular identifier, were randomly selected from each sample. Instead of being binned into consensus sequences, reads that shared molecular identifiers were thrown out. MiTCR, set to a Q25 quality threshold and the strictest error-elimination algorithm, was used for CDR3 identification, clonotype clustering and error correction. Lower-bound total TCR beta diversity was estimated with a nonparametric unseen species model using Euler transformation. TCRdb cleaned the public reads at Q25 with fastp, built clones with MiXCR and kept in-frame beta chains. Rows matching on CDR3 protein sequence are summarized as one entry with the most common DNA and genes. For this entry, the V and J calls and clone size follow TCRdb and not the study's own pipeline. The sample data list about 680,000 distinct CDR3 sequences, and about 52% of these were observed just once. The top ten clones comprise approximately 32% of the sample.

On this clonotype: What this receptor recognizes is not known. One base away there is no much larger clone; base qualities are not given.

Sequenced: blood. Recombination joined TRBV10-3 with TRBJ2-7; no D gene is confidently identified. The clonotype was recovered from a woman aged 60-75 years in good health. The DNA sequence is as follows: TGTGCCATCAGTGAGTCATGGCAGAACTACGAGCAGTACTTC. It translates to CAISESWQNYEQYF.